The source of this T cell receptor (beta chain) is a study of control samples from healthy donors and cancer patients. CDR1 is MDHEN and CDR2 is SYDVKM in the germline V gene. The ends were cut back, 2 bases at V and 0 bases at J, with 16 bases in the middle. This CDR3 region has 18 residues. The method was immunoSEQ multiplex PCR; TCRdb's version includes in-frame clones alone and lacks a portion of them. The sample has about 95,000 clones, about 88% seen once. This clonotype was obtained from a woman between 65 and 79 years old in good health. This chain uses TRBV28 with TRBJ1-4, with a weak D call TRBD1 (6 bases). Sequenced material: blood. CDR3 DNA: TGTGCCAGCAGTTTAGGAGGGGGTCGGGCCGCAACTAATGAAAAACTGTTTTTT. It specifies CASSLGGGRAATNEKLFF.